These 18 T cell receptor beta chains were sequenced from one sample in a study of regulatory T cells in long-lasting Graves disease. The time point was: persistent/refractory GD, antithyroid drugs over 5 years with positive TRAb. Extracted RNA from PBMCs served as the source of the TCR library. Both iRepertoire HTBI primers and Arm-PCR of CDR3 regions were used to build the TCR beta libraries. TCRdb re-derived calls from the multiplex PCR reads in MiXCR, one entry per CDR3 protein. The sample carries 600,000 to 800,000 distinct CDR3 sequences, around 30% recorded once. The specimen was peripheral blood mononuclear cells (PBMCs), collected when the disease was refractory, from a patient treated with antithyroid drugs. The receptors stem from a female donor with Graves disease.

The chain joins TRBV12-3 or TRBV12-4 to TRBJ2-1; TRBD2 aligns across 9 bases. The CDR3 is 15 residues long. After removal of 1 base from V and 8 bases from J, the junction contained 6 bases not matched to a gene. As DNA, the CDR3 is TGTGCCAGCAGTTTAGGCGGGAGGGCCCGGGATGAGCAGTTCTTC. The encoded protein is CASSLGGRARDEQFF.

This clonotype was found once. The chain couples TRBV20-1 to TRBJ2-5; 10 bases are a match to TRBD1. V dropped 0 bases and J dropped 5; count of bases not matched to a gene: 3. The CDR3 is 14 residues long. CDR1 DFQATT and CDR2 SNEGSKA come from the germline V gene (reference sequence). The CDR3 here is CSARDETGGETQYF. DNA of the CDR3: TGCAGTGCTAGAGATGAGACAGGGGGCGAGACCCAGTACTTC.

The gene calls are TRBV30 and TRBJ1-5; D unclear. V lost 2 bases and J 0 bases, leaving 17 bases between the germline ends. Germline CDR1 is GTSNPN and CDR2 is SVGIG (reference sequence). The CDR3 runs to 17 residues. The CDR3 loop is CAWSPSLGMYSNQPQHF. The CDR3, as DNA: TGTGCCTGGAGTCCAAGTTTGGGGATGTATAGCAATCAGCCCCAGCATTTT.

This clonotype was detected only a few times. The V gene is TRBV3-1, the J gene TRBJ1-6, with 10 bases that match TRBD1. The CDR3 contains 14 residues. V was clipped by 6 bases and J by 5 bases; unmatched bases: 1. CDR1 is LGHDT and CDR2 is YNNKEL in the germline V gene (reference sequence). The CDR3 DNA reads TGTGCCAGCAGAGGACAGGGGGATAATTCACCCCTCCACTTT. Amino acids: CASRGQGDNSPLHF. Full variable domain (missing parts from reference TRBV3-1 and TRBJ1-6): DTAVSQTPKYLVTQMGNDKSIKCEQNLGHDTMYWYKQDSKKFLKIMFSYNNKELIINETVPNRFSPKSPDKAHLNLHINSLELGDSAVYFCASRGQGDNSPLHFGNGTRLTVT.

This clonotype was counted a few times. The chain couples TRBV29-1 to TRBJ2-5, with a weak D call TRBD2 (6 bases). The CDR3 runs 14 residues. CDR1 and CDR2 (germline): SQVTM, ANQGSEA. Between the trimmed V and J ends, which lost 1 base and 2 bases, there was a span of 11 bases. CDR3 in DNA: TGCAGCGTTGAAGTGTGGAGGGTGCAAGAGACCCAGTACTTC. Encoded protein: CSVEVWRVQETQYF.

V usage is TRBV20-1 and J usage is TRBJ1-1; maybe TRBD1 (6 bases). The CDR3 has 15 residues. The germline V and J ends were trimmed by 3 bases and 0 bases, with 14 bases remaining between them. Per germline, CDR1 DFQATT and CDR2 SNEGSKA (reference sequence). CDR3 sequence: CSARQGNGVNTEAFF. The CDR3 nucleotides are TGCAGTGCTAGGCAGGGGAACGGGGTGAACACTGAAGCTTTCTTT.

In this sample, this clonotype turned up a few times. This chain uses TRBV28 with TRBJ1-5; TRBD1 agrees at 7 bases. The trim removed 5 bases at V and 4 bases at J, leaving 17 bases unmatched. CDR3 length equals 18 residues. Germline V gene data show CDR1 as MDHEN and CDR2 as SYDVKM. The CDR3: CASSLLYRGTVNNQPQHF. The DNA of the CDR3 is TGTGCCAGCAGTCTACTGTATAGAGGGACAGTAAATAATCAGCCCCAGCATTTT.

This clonotype showed up many times. This chain links TRBV6-5 with TRBJ2-7; D unresolved. Germline lookup yields CDR1 MNHEY and CDR2 SVGAGI. Trimming shortened V by 0 bases and J by 6 bases, and 18 bases separated the two germline ends. This CDR3 is 16 amino acids long. DNA for the CDR3: TGTGCCAGCAGTTACTCGTCCCCCACGAAGGAAGGCGAGCAGTACTTC. It translates to CASSYSSPTKEGEQYF.

The J gene is TRBJ1-1, the V gene TRBV9; 7 nucleotides align to TRBD1. Trimming took 3 bases from V and 3 from J; bases not matched to a gene: 11. Germline V gene data show CDR1 as SGDLS and CDR2 as YYNGEE. This CDR3 is 16 amino acids long. In DNA, the CDR3 is TGTGCCAGCAGCGCATGGACAGGTGGGGTCTACACTGAAGCTTTCTTT. It is translated as CASSAWTGGVYTEAFF.

This clonotype was detected a few times. This chain connects TRBV18 to TRBJ2-7, with 7 nucleotides matching TRBD1. The CDR3 sequence is 14 residues long. Losses at the gene ends were 2 bases for V and 6 bases for J; bases not matched to a gene: 7. Germline V gene lookup returns CDR1 KGHSH and CDR2 LQKENI. The CDR3 DNA is TGTGCCAGCTCACCATCCCCAGGGACAGTCGAGCAGTACTTC. It codes for CASSPSPGTVEQYF.

This clonotype came up a few times. This chain uses TRBV6-1 with TRBJ1-5, with D possibly TRBD1 on 6 matching bases. V lost 6 bases and J 3 bases, leaving 9 bases between the germline ends. Germline CDR1 MNHNS, CDR2 SASEGT. The CDR3 is made up of 13 amino acids. As DNA, the CDR3 is TGTGCCAGCAGAGACAGGATCAATCAGCCCCAGCATTTT. The encoded protein is CASRDRINQPQHF.

The rearrangement uses TRBV5-1 and TRBJ1-1, with 9 bases identical to TRBD1. Trimming took 4 bases from V and 4 from J; bases not matched to a gene: 11. Per the germline V gene, CDR1 is SGHRS and CDR2 is YFSETQ. This CDR3 spans 16 amino acids. In nucleotides, the CDR3 is TGCGCCAGCAGCGTACCTACAGGGGGCAGGGGCACTGAAGCTTTCTTT. Protein product: CASSVPTGGRGTEAFF.

In its sample, this clonotype was seen many times. The chain joins TRBV12-3 or TRBV12-4 to TRBJ2-7, with D possibly matching TRBD1 (8 bases). This CDR3 spans 16 amino acids. Between the trimmed V and J ends, which lost 0 bases and 5 bases, there was a span of 17 bases. DNA for the CDR3: TGTGCCAGCAGTTTAGCTCTTGGAACAGGGGGGGACGAGCAGTACTTC. This codes for CASSLALGTGGDEQYF.

The gene calls are TRBV9 and TRBJ2-7; D call uncertain. The CDR3 contains 15 residues. Trimming shortened V by 4 bases and J by 6 bases, and 20 bases separated the two germline ends. The germline gives CDR1 SGDLS, CDR2 YYNGEE. CDR3 protein: CASSSSTVGLSEQYF. DNA for the CDR3: TGTGCCAGCAGCTCATCGACCGTAGGCCTATCCGAGCAGTACTTC.

V is TRBV5-1 and J is TRBJ2-1; a possible D gene is TRBD2 (5 bases). This CDR3 has 18 amino acids. The V gene lost 4 bases and the J gene lost 4 bases, with 24 bases spanning the gap. Germline values: CDR1 SGHRS, CDR2 YFSETQ. The CDR3: CASSLGSGEKAWYNEQFF. The CDR3 DNA reads TGCGCCAGCAGCCTGGGGTCCGGGGAGAAAGCTTGGTACAATGAGCAGTTCTTC.

This clonotype was counted many times. CDR3 sequence (DNA): TGTGCCACCAGCAGAGTCGGAAACTGGAAAGGGACCCAGTACTTC. As protein: CATSRVGNWKGTQYF. V and J are TRBV15 and TRBJ2-5, with D unclear. V lost 1 base to trimming and J lost 7 bases, with 16 bases between them. Germline assignment: CDR1 LNHNV and CDR2 YYDKDF (reference sequence). CDR3 length equals 15 residues.

The chain recombines TRBV6-2 or TRBV6-3 with TRBJ2-3, with 13 positions matching TRBD2. This CDR3 is built from 19 residues. With 8 bases clipped from V and 2 bases from J, the junction kept 16 bases outside the gene matches. Germline-derived CDR1 and CDR2 are MNHEY and SVGEGT. The CDR3 region is CASVRQGTSGTPLTDTQYF. Here the CDR3 DNA reads TGTGCCAGCGTGAGACAGGGGACTAGCGGGACCCCCCTCACAGATACGCAGTATTTT.

This clonotype was seen a handful of times. CDR3 region: CASSEPGPNQPQHF. The CDR3 nucleotides read TGTGCCAGCAGTGAGCCGGGACCGAATCAGCCCCAGCATTTT. The rearrangement joins TRBV28 to TRBJ1-5, with D perhaps TRBD1 (5 bases). The germline V gene encodes CDR1 MDHEN and CDR2 SYDVKM. This CDR3 is built from 14 residues. V was pared by 5 bases and J by 4 bases, with 12 bases between.